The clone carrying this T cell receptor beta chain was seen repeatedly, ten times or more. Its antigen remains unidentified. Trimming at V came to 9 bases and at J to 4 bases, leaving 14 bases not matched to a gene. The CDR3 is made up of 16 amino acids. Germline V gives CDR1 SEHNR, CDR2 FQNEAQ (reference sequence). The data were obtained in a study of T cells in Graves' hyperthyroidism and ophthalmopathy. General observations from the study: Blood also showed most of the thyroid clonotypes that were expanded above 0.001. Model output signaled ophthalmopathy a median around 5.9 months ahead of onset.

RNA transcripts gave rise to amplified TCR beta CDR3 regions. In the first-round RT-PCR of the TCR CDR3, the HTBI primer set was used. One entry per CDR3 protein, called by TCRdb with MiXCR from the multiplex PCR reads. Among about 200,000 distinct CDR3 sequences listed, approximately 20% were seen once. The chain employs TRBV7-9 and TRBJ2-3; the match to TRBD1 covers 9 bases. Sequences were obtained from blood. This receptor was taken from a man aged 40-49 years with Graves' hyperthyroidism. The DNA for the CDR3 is TGTGCCAGTCTATCATCTCTCCGACAGGGGGCAGATACGCAGTATTTT. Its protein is CASLSSLRQGADTQYF.